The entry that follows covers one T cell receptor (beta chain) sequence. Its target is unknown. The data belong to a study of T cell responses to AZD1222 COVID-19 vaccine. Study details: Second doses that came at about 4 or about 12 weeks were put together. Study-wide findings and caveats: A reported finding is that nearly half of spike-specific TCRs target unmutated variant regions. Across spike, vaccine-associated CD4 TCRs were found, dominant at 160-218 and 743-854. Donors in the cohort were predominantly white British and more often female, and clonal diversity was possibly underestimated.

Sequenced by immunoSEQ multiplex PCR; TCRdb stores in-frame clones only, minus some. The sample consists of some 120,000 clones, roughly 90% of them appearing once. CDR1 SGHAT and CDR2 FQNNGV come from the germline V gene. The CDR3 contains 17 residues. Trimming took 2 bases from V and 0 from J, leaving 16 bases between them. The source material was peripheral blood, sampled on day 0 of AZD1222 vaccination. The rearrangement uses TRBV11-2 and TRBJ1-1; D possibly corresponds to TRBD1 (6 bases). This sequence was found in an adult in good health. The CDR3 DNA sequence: TGTGCCAGCAGCTTATCCGGGGGCGCAGGGGTGAACACTGAAGCTTTCTTT. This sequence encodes CASSLSGGAGVNTEAFF.